Described below is a single T cell receptor beta chain sequence and its context. The data originate from a study of blood T cell repertoires in COVID-19. At the level of the study: Sources were T cells, B-cell-depleted T cells, or PBMCs; the material itself was cDNA or gDNA.

Germline V gene lookup returns CDR1 SGHNT and CDR2 YYREEE (reference sequence). Losses at the gene ends were 3 bases for V and 6 bases for J; bases not matched to a gene: 9. CDR3 length: 15 residues. Clones were sequenced by immunoSEQ multiplex PCR, and TCRdb holds only the in-frame ones, with some missing. The table has roughly 180,000 clones, 70% to 90% seen once. The study recruited people aged 18 to 89 years across approximately 24 US areas. Participants' own reports of clinical history determined their cohort assignment. The rearrangement uses TRBV5-4 and TRBJ2-3; 8 bases are shared with TRBD2. Sequencing was done on a sample of PBMCs or T cells enriched from blood (not recorded which). The TCR sequence derives from a woman aged 45 to 65 who had recovered from COVID-19. The CDR3 nucleotides are TGTGCCAGCAGCTACACTAGCGGAGGGGGGGATACGCAGTATTTT. This gives the protein CASSYTSGGGDTQYF.